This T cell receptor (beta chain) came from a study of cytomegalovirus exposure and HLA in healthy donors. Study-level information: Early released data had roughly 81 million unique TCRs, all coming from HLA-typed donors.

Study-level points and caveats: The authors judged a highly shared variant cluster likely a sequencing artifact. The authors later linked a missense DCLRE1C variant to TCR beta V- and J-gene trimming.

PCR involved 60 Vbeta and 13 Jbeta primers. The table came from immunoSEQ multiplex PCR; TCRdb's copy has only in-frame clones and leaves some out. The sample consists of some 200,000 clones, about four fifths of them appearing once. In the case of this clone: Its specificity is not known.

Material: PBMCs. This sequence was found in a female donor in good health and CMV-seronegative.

The CDR3 DNA sequence: TGTGCCAGCAGCGAGAGGACAGGGGCCACTGAAGCTTTCTTT. Protein: CASSERTGATEAFF. The chain uses TRBV9 and TRBJ1-1, with 9 nucleotides matching TRBD1. Unmatched junction bases numbered 4, after V lost 3 bases and J lost 4 bases. The CDR3 loop spans 14 amino acids. Germline values: CDR1 SGDLS, CDR2 YYNGEE.